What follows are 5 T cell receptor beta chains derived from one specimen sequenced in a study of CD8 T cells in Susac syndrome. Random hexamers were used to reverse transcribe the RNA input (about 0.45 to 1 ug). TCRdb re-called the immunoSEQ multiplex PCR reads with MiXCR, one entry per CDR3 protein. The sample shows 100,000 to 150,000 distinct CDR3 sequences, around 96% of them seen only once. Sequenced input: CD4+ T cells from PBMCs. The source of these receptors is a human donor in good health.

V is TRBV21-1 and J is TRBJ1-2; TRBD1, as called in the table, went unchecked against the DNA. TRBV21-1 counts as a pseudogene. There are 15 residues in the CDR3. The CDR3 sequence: CASRGDRGDVPGYTF. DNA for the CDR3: TGTGCCAGCAGGGGGGACAGGGGGGACGTTCCAGGCTACACCTTC.

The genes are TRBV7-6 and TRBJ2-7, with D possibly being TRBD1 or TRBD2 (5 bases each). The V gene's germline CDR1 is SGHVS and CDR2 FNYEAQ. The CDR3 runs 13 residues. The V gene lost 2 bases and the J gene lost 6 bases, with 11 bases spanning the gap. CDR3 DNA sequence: TGTGCCAGCAGCTTACCGGGACGAAGCGAGCAGTACTTC. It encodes CASSLPGRSEQYF.

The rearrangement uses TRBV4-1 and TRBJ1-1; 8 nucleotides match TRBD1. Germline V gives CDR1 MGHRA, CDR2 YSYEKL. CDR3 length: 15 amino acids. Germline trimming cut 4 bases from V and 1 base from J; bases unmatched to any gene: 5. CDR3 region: CASSLYDRGNTEAFF. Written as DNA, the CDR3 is TGCGCCAGCAGCCTCTACGACAGGGGGAACACTGAAGCTTTCTTT.

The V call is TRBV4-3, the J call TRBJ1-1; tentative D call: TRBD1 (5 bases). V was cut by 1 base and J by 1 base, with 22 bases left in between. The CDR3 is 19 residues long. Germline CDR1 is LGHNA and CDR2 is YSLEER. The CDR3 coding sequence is TGCGCCAGCAGCCAAGGACTTGGGGCCTGGAGGGACCAGAACACTGAAGCTTTCTTT. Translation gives CASSQGLGAWRDQNTEAFF.

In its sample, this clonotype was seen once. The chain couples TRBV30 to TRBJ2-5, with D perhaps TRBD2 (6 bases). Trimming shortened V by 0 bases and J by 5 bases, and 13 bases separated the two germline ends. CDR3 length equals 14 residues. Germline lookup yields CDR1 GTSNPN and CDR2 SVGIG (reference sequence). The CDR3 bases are TGTGCCTGGAGTGTTGGAGGGCCCGGGGAGACCCAGTACTTC. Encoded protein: CAWSVGGPGETQYF.